This T cell receptor (beta chain) is from a study of blood T cell repertoires in COVID-19. Profiled with immunoSEQ multiplex PCR; TCRdb holds only in-frame clones, not every one. Among around 99,000 clones, about nine tenths were seen once, and the ten largest hold 5% to 6%. CDR1 KGHSH and CDR2 LQKENI come from the germline V gene. The V and J ends lost 6 bases and 5 bases respectively, with 17 bases between them. This CDR3 has 15 amino acids. Specimen: peripheral blood. The V and J genes are TRBV18 and TRBJ1-5; maybe TRBD1 (6 bases). This clonotype was obtained from a man aged 50 or older with acute or convalescent COVID-19. In nucleotides, the CDR3 is TGTGCCAGCTCGCCTACAGGGAGTAGTGATCAGCCCCAGCATTTT. This gives the protein CASSPTGSSDQPQHF.